This T cell receptor (beta chain) was profiled in a study of blood T cells in healthy people across ages. Study-wide findings and caveats: Both higher diversity and more naive CD4+ cells marked long-lived donors when set against aged donors. Because sorting was not performed, PBMCs prevented conclusive naive versus antigen-experienced comparison.

Regarding this clonotype: Its antigen is as yet unknown.

The trim removed 4 bases at V and 5 bases at J, leaving 6 bases unmatched. The CDR3 covers 15 residues. CDR1 and CDR2 (germline): SGHRS, YFSETQ. Combining a sample-barcoded 5' primer with a J-beta primer mix, a second PCR ran for roughly 7 to 11 cycles. TCRdb ran MiXCR on the 5' RACE reads and lists one entry per CDR3 protein. The sample holds about 1.6 million distinct CDR3 sequences, 30% to 40% seen once. Each donor gave roughly 9.2 milliliters of peripheral blood. Per individual sample, total RNA of at least 5.5 micrograms was extracted. The receptor was isolated from a woman under 40 in good health. The specimen was blood. The chain couples TRBV5-1 to TRBJ2-1; TRBD1 matches 10 bases. The CDR3 DNA is TGCGCCAGCAGCCCGGGGACAGGGGTAGACAATGAGCAGTTCTTC. Its protein is CASSPGTGVDNEQFF.